The 31 T cell receptor beta chains listed next were all sequenced from one sample in a study of regulatory T cells in long-lasting Graves disease. Stated time point: newly diagnosed GD, antithyroid drugs for less than 3 months. The TCR library was made from RNA that had been extracted from PBMCs in TRIzol. Arm-PCR of CDR3 regions with iRepertoire HTBI primers generated TCR beta libraries. TCRdb recomputed calls from the multiplex PCR reads with MiXCR, one row per CDR3 protein. The data show about 440,000 distinct CDR3 sequences, about 17% seen once. This sample was shared with a second study, whose subject was T cells in Graves' hyperthyroidism and ophthalmopathy.

The sample was peripheral blood mononuclear cells (PBMCs), taken at new diagnosis, from a patient treated with antithyroid drugs. These receptor sequences come from a young woman with Graves disease.

The chain couples TRBV10-3 to TRBJ1-1; D gene unclear. Germline V gives CDR1 ENHRY, CDR2 SYGVKD. V was shortened by 8 bases and J by 3 bases, with 13 bases between the two germline ends. The CDR3 length is 13 residues. The DNA for the CDR3 is TGTGCCATCGTGGCCAGGCTAGACACTGAAGCTTTCTTT. This gives the protein CAIVARLDTEAFF.

This clonotype was seen repeatedly, ten times or more. V gene TRBV18 combines with J gene TRBJ2-7, with 7 bases identical to TRBD2. Germline V gives CDR1 KGHSH, CDR2 LQKENI. V lost 6 bases and J lost 2; bases outside the gene matches: 10. This CDR3 comprises 15 residues. The CDR3, as DNA: TGTGCCAGCTCGCCTCCTACTAGCGAGCCCTACGAGCAGTACTTC. Translated: CASSPPTSEPYEQYF.

This clonotype has just one count. With a much larger clone just one base away, this may be a read error. The chain recombines TRBV7-8 with TRBJ2-5; the D gene could be TRBD1 or TRBD2 (5 bases each). The assigned J gene may be wrong: the sequence end matches TRBJ2-1 better. Germline V gives CDR1 SGHVS, CDR2 FQNEAQ. The CDR3 sequence is 15 residues long. DNA of the CDR3: TGTGCCAGCAGCCCCGAGGGACCCAAAAGTTCGACCCAGTTCTTC. It yields the protein CASSPEGPKSSTQFF.

This clonotype was detected many times. This chain joins TRBV29-1 and TRBJ1-1; D gene unclear. V gave up 2 bases and J gave up 0 bases, with 7 bases separating them. CDR1 is SQVTM, CDR2 ANQGSEA, per germline. The CDR3 is made up of 13 amino acids. CDR3 in DNA: TGCAGCGTTGAAAGTCGAATGAACACTGAAGCTTTCTTT. Translating gives CSVESRMNTEAFF.

In its sample, this clonotype was seen a few times. The chain joins TRBV28 to TRBJ2-1, with D possibly TRBD2 on 6 matching bases. CDR3 length: 17 amino acids. Germline assignment: CDR1 MDHEN and CDR2 SYDVKM. V was pared by 2 bases and J by 10 bases, with 24 bases between. The CDR3 loop is CASSLIGGTTLKWEQFF. The CDR3 nucleotides are TGTGCCAGCAGTTTAATCGGCGGGACCACCTTAAAGTGGGAGCAGTTCTTC.

This clonotype was seen repeatedly, ten times or more. The gene calls are TRBV12-3 or TRBV12-4 and TRBJ2-7; 7 positions agree with TRBD2. This CDR3 comprises 15 residues. The ends lost 5 bases at V and 4 bases at J; junction bases unmatched: 11. CDR3 coding DNA: TGTGCCAGCAGTACCCATGGCGGGAGCGGGTACGAGCAGTACTTC. This gives the protein CASSTHGGSGYEQYF.

The chain links TRBV6-5 to TRBJ2-7; D is perhaps TRBD1 or TRBD2 (7 bases each). The V gene lost 4 bases and the J gene lost 3 bases, with 13 bases spanning the gap. Germline V gives CDR1 MNHEY, CDR2 SVGAGI. This CDR3 is 14 amino acids long. CDR3 bases: TGTGCCAGCAGTTTGACAGGGAGGGACTACGAGCAGTACTTC. Encoded protein: CASSLTGRDYEQYF.

This clonotype showed up many times. The V call is TRBV7-2, the J call TRBJ2-3; D is uncertain. The germline V gene has CDR1 SGHTA and CDR2 FQGNSA. Deletions cut 2 bases from V and 4 bases from J, with 7 bases between. The CDR3 spans 13 residues. In nucleotides, the CDR3 is TGTGCCAGCAGCTTAATATGGCCAGATACGCAGTATTTT. This gives the protein CASSLIWPDTQYF.

Ten or more counts support this clonotype. V and J are TRBV30 and TRBJ2-3, with 7 nucleotides matching TRBD1. J gave up 4 bases and V 0 bases, and 4 bases lay outside the gene matches. The germline V gene encodes CDR1 GTSNPN and CDR2 SVGIG (reference sequence). The CDR3 is 14 amino acids. The CDR3 loop is CAWSVAGGSDTQYF. CDR3 nucleotides: TGTGCCTGGAGTGTAGCAGGGGGTTCAGATACGCAGTATTTT.

This clonotype was counted many times. The chain recombines TRBV7-2 with TRBJ2-1; TRBD2 matches 9 bases. After removal of 5 bases from V and 0 bases from J, the junction contained 5 bases not matched to a gene. Germline values: CDR1 SGHTA, CDR2 FQGNSA. The CDR3 has 16 amino acids. The CDR3, as DNA: TGTGCCAGCAGCACTGGACTAGCGAGCTCCTACAATGAGCAGTTCTTC. It specifies CASSTGLASSYNEQFF.

This sequence joins TRBV9 and TRBJ2-3, with unresolved D. The germline CDR1 and CDR2 sequences are SGDLS and YYNGEE. Trimming took off 2 bases at V and 2 bases at J, with 12 bases between the two ends. The CDR3 covers 15 residues. The CDR3 here is CASSVRDLNTDTQYF. The CDR3 bases are TGTGCCAGCAGCGTGAGAGACCTAAACACAGATACGCAGTATTTT. The variable domain in full, completed from reference TRBV9 and TRBJ2-3, reads DSGVTQTPKHLITATGQRVTLRCSPRSGDLSVYWYQQSLDQGLQFLIQYYNGEERAKGNILERFSAQQFPDLHSELNLSSLELGDSALYFCASSVRDLNTDTQYFGPGTRLTVL.

The gene calls are TRBV4-3 and TRBJ2-1; 8 bases are shared with TRBD2. The V and J ends lost 0 bases and 7 bases, in that order; junction bases with no gene match: 5. This CDR3 spans 15 amino acids. The germline V gene has CDR1 LGHNA and CDR2 YSLEER. CDR3 in amino acids: CASSQDLAGWNEQFF. The CDR3, as DNA: TGCGCCAGCAGCCAAGATTTAGCGGGATGGAATGAGCAGTTCTTC.

This clonotype was recorded a few times. The chain is built from TRBV19 and TRBJ2-7, with D perhaps matching TRBD1 (6 bases). The germline gives CDR1 LNHDA, CDR2 SQIVND (reference sequence). This CDR3 spans 14 amino acids. V dropped 2 bases and J dropped 4 bases, with 12 bases sitting between them. DNA for the CDR3: TGTGCCAGTAGTATACCGGGACAATTATACGAGCAGTACTTC. Residues: CASSIPGQLYEQYF.

This clonotype was counted ten times or more. The chain carries TRBV20-1 and TRBJ1-5; D is unresolved. With 0 bases removed from V and 4 bases from J, the gap between germline ends came to 13 bases. The CDR3 extends over 15 amino acids. CDR1 and CDR2 from the germline V gene are DFQATT and SNEGSKA (reference sequence). The CDR3 region has the DNA TGCAGTGCTAGAGACCGCGGGTTCCTTAATCAGCCCCAGCATTTT. It specifies CSARDRGFLNQPQHF.

This sequence joins TRBV10-3 and TRBJ2-1; unclear D gene. Trimming shortened V by 3 bases and J by 7 bases, and 10 bases separated the two germline ends. The CDR3 has 13 amino acids. The V gene's germline CDR1 is ENHRY and CDR2 SYGVKD. CDR3 amino acids: CAISELMKNEQFF. As DNA, the CDR3 is TGTGCCATCAGTGAACTTATGAAGAATGAGCAGTTCTTC.

This clonotype was recorded at least ten times. J is TRBJ2-1 and V is TRBV11-2, with 7 bases that match TRBD1. Germline V gene sequence: CDR1 SGHAT, CDR2 FQNNGV. The trim removed 0 bases at V and 4 bases at J, leaving 3 bases unmatched. The CDR3 has 15 residues. For the CDR3, the DNA is TGTGCCAGCAGCTTAGAATCAGGGGGATACAATGAGCAGTTCTTC. Translated: CASSLESGGYNEQFF.

This clonotype was counted at least ten times. The chain combines TRBV19 with TRBJ2-7; 7 positions agree with TRBD1. This CDR3 is 13 amino acids long. Germline V CDR1 and CDR2: LNHDA, SQIVND (reference sequence). J was trimmed by 3 bases and V by 9 bases; bases with no gene match: 8. This CDR3 is CASSRTGGYEQYF. The CDR3 DNA sequence: TGTGCCAGCAGTCGGACAGGAGGCTACGAGCAGTACTTC.

This CDR3 reads CAWSRGVGISGYTF. The CDR3 bases are TGTGCCTGGAGTCGAGGGGTAGGGATCAGTGGCTACACCTTC. The chain links TRBV30 to TRBJ1-2, with D maybe TRBD1 (5 bases). CDR3 length: 14 residues. CDR1 is GTSNPN, CDR2 SVGIG, per germline (reference sequence). Deletions cut 2 bases from V and 7 bases from J, with 17 bases between.

This clonotype was observed a single time. The CDR3 coding sequence is TGCGCCAGCAGCAACCCAGGGGGGACAGAGACCCAGTACTTC. This translates into CASSNPGGTETQYF. The chain links TRBV4-3 to TRBJ2-5; possible D gene TRBD1, 7 bases. Trimming shortened V by 5 bases and J by 4 bases, and 14 bases separated the two germline ends. Germline V gene data show CDR1 as LGHNA and CDR2 as YSLEER. CDR3 length: 14 amino acids.

On this clonotype: A much larger clone differs from this one at a single base, so this may be a read error. The chain uses TRBV3-1 and TRBJ2-5; weak D call: TRBD2 (5 bases). The V end lost 4 bases, the J end lost 11 bases, and 20 bases lay between the germline ends. CDR1 is LGHDT and CDR2 is YNNKEL in the germline V gene (reference sequence). The CDR3 extends over 14 amino acids. This chain's CDR3 is CASSPDYPYNEQYF. The CDR3 DNA reads as TGTGCCAGCAGCCCTGACTATCCATACAATGAGCAGTACTTC.

This clonotype was counted many times. The V and J genes are TRBV12-3 or TRBV12-4 and TRBJ2-1; perhaps TRBD2 as D (6 bases). Trimming took off 7 bases at V and 5 bases at J, with 15 bases between the two ends. This CDR3 has 14 amino acids. CDR3 amino acids: CASKSRELHNEQFF. The CDR3 region has the DNA TGTGCCAGCAAGAGCCGGGAGTTGCACAATGAGCAGTTCTTC.

This clonotype has ten or more counts. The chain couples TRBV28 to TRBJ2-1, with 7 bases fitting TRBD2. Germline CDR1 reads MDHEN; CDR2 reads SYDVKM. Trimming took 11 bases from V and 1 from J; bases not matched to a gene: 5. The CDR3 has 13 amino acids. CDR3 bases: TGTGCCTCAAGCGGGACTTCCTACAATGAGCAGTTCTTC. It translates to CASSGTSYNEQFF.

The chain has TRBV19 and TRBJ2-1; TRBD1 matches at 9 bases. Unmatched junction bases numbered 7, after V lost 5 bases and J lost 2 bases. The germline CDR1 and CDR2 sequences are LNHDA and SQIVND (reference sequence). The CDR3 extends over 16 amino acids. The CDR3, as DNA: TGTGCCAGTAGTCTACAGGGGGCTGACGCCTACAATGAGCAGTTCTTC. Translated, it gives CASSLQGADAYNEQFF.

The chain links TRBV6-2 or TRBV6-3 to TRBJ1-4, with 8 bases lining up with TRBD1. V lost 5 bases, J lost 7 bases, and 9 bases stayed unmatched. This CDR3 has 15 amino acids. CDR1 and CDR2 (germline): MNHEY, SVGEGT. The CDR3 DNA sequence: TGTGCCAGCAGTGACCAAGACAGGGGATTTGAAAAACTGTTTTTT. This sequence encodes CASSDQDRGFEKLFF.

The table lists this clonotype with a few counts. The genes are TRBV28 and TRBJ1-4, with a tentative D call TRBD1 (5 bases). Germline-derived CDR1 and CDR2 are MDHEN and SYDVKM. Trimming left V 2 bases short and J 2 bases short, with 9 bases between. This CDR3 spans 15 amino acids. The CDR3 protein is CASSLPGRTNEKLFF. CDR3 DNA: TGTGCCAGCAGTTTACCGGGACGGACTAATGAAAAACTGTTTTTT.

This clonotype has ten or more counts. The gene calls are TRBV12-3 or TRBV12-4 and TRBJ1-1; TRBD1 agrees at 8 bases. With V trimmed by 3 bases and J by 1 base, 7 bases remained unmatched. CDR3 size: 16 residues. As DNA, the CDR3 is TGTGCCAGCAGTTTCTCAGGGGGCCGAGGGAACACTGAAGCTTTCTTT. Translation: CASSFSGGRGNTEAFF.

This clonotype was seen repeatedly, ten times or more. This chain connects TRBV6-1 to TRBJ1-1; perhaps TRBD1 as D (6 bases). CDR1 is MNHNS and CDR2 is SASEGT in the germline V gene. V lost 5 bases and J 6 bases, leaving 19 bases between the germline ends. The CDR3 covers 15 residues. CDR3 bases: TGTGCCAGCAGTACAGGGATGGGATGGTTCCCTGAAGCTTTCTTT. Translation gives CASSTGMGWFPEAFF.

The J gene is TRBJ2-1, the V gene TRBV6-2 or TRBV6-3; the match to TRBD1 covers 7 bases. The CDR3 has 14 residues. CDR1 is MNHEY, CDR2 SVGEGT, per germline. V lost 6 bases and J lost 3; bases outside the gene matches: 5. CDR3 sequence (DNA): TGTGCCAGCAGCATCGGGACAGTCTACAATGAGCAGTTCTTC. It yields the protein CASSIGTVYNEQFF.

The table lists this clonotype with many counts. The J gene is TRBJ2-3, the V gene TRBV29-1; D is uncertain. The V gene lost 1 base and the J gene lost 0 bases, with 11 bases spanning the gap. CDR3 length equals 15 residues. CDR1 SQVTM and CDR2 ANQGSEA come from the germline V gene. Written as DNA, the CDR3 is TGCAGCGTTGAAGTAAGCCATGCTAGCACAGATACGCAGTATTTT. Translating gives CSVEVSHASTDTQYF.

This clonotype came up many times. The chain couples TRBV28 to TRBJ2-1; TRBD2 matches at 11 bases. The J segment lost 7 bases and the V segment lost 6 bases, leaving 8 bases of the junction unmatched. The CDR3 consists of 15 residues. CDR1 MDHEN and CDR2 SYDVKM come from the germline V gene. The CDR3 DNA reads as TGTGCCAGCAGAAAACTAGCGGGAGTGGGTAATGAGCAGTTCTTC. This encodes CASRKLAGVGNEQFF.

Comment on this clonotype: A much larger clonotype is one base distant, so this may be a read error. V usage is TRBV6-1 and J usage is TRBJ2-7; D gene ambiguous. This CDR3 region has 13 residues. CDR1 is MNHNS, CDR2 SASEGT, per germline. V lost 4 bases and J lost 0, with 7 bases in between. The CDR3 protein is CASSVSNSYEQYF. In DNA form, the CDR3 reads TGTGCCAGCAGTGTATCTAACTCCTACGAGCAGTACTTC.